This T cell receptor (beta chain) was recovered during a study of T cell responses to AZD1222 COVID-19 vaccine. Only in-frame clones appear in the TCRdb table, and some are missing; sequencing was by immunoSEQ multiplex PCR. The sample records under 200,000 clones, about 90% being singletons. Germline V gene data show CDR1 as MRHNA and CDR2 as SNTAGT. V was clipped by 6 bases and J by 4 bases; unmatched bases: 9. The CDR3 totals 14 residues. This chain connects TRBV6-4 to TRBJ2-7; 7 bases line up with TRBD1. The sequence derives from an adult who received the AZD1222 COVID-19 vaccine. The sample was peripheral blood, taken 28 days after the second AZD1222 dose. This CDR3 is CASRKTGILYEQYF. CDR3 in DNA: TGTGCCAGCAGAAAGACAGGGATCTTATACGAGCAGTACTTC.